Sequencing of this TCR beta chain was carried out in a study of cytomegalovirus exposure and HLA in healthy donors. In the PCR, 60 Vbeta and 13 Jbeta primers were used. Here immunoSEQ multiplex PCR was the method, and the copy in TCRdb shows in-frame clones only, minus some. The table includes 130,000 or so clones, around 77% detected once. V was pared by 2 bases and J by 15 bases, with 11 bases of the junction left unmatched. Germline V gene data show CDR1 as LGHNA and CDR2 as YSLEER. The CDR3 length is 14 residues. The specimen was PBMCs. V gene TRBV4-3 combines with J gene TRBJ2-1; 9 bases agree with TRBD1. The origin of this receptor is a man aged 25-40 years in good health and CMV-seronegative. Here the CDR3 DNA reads TGCGCCAGCAGCCAATCCTCCCGGGACAGGGAATCGTTCTTC. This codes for CASSQSSRDRESFF.